The rows below give T cell receptor beta chains drawn from one sample of a study of blood T cell repertoires in COVID-19. TCRdb keeps only in-frame clones here, not all; method: immunoSEQ multiplex PCR. This sample has around 270,000 clones, with about 91% found just once. Source material: peripheral blood. These receptors came from a young adult with COVID-19, enrolled during active disease. CDR3s include the opening cysteine and the closing phenylalanine or tryptophan. The D gene is left open where the match is weak.

j_call	d_call	v_call	cdr3_nt	cdr3_aa
TRBJ1-3	NA	TRBV30	TGTGCCTGGAGTGTTAACAGGGCCAACACCATATATTTT	CAWSVNRANTIYF
TRBJ1-4	NA	TRBV28	TGTGCCAGCAGCCTTGGACAGATCGTAGGGGAAAAACTGTTTTTT	CASSLGQIVGEKLFF
TRBJ1-1	NA	TRBV2	TGTGCCAGCAGTGAATCGGAGAGAGGTGAAGCTTTCTTT	CASSESERGEAFF
TRBJ2-3	NA	TRBV5-6	TGTGCCAGCAGCTTGATCGCAGATACGCAGTATTTT	CASSLIADTQYF
TRBJ1-2	NA	TRBV4-1	TGCGCCAGCAGCCAAGAGGGAGGGCAGAGGGGCTACACCTTC	CASSQEGGQRGYTF
TRBJ2-5	NA	TRBV7-9	TGTGCCAGCAGCTTAGGAGCGGGTATGGAGACCCAGTACTTC	CASSLGAGMETQYF
TRBJ2-2	NA	TRBV4-3	TGCGCCAGCAGCCAAGAAAGACAGGCCGTCCTGAACACCGGGGAGCTGTTTTTT	CASSQERQAVLNTGELFF
TRBJ2-1	NA	TRBV15	TGTGCCACCAGCAGAGATCTTCCTGGACAGCTTTACAATGAGCAGTTCTTC	CATSRDLPGQLYNEQFF
TRBJ1-2	TRBD1	TRBV19	TGTGCCAGTAATCAAGGGGGCAGCTATGGCTACACCTTC	CASNQGGSYGYTF
TRBJ1-2	TRBD1	TRBV2	TGTGCCAGCAGTCCCCAGGGGGCTGGCTACACCTTC	CASSPQGAGYTF
TRBJ2-1	NA	TRBV9	TGTGCCAGCAGCGTAGCCTCCAATGAGCAGTTCTTC	CASSVASNEQFF
TRBJ1-5	NA	TRBV3-1/TRBV3-2	TGTGCCAGCAGCCAAGGAGGGATTCAGCCCCAGCATTTT	CASSQGGIQPQHF